A selection of T cell receptor beta chains follows, all from one sample in a study of T cells in Graves' hyperthyroidism and ophthalmopathy. TCRdb re-called the multiplex PCR reads with MiXCR, one entry per CDR3 protein. This table has some 440,000 distinct CDR3 sequences, approximately 15% appearing once. The sequencing sample was made of blood. The receptors come from a young woman with Graves' hyperthyroidism. Each CDR3 is given with its conserved first and last residue.

v_gene | CDR3aa
TRBV11-2 | CASRAAGGPYNEQFF
TRBV12-3/TRBV12-4 | CASSLALGTQETQYF
TRBV7-9 | CASSLEAGRSGNTIYF
TRBV12-3/TRBV12-4 | CASQQRLAEVYNEQFF
TRBV2 | CARTLGLAGKGGNEQFF
TRBV20-1 | CSARDTKGQGVGGYTF
TRBV7-3 | CASSPSTSSYNEQFF
TRBV9 | CASSASGGGIQYF
TRBV30 | CAWMGLKGSPLHF
TRBV20-1 | CSAREAWRDEKLFF
TRBV30 | CAWRTVNYGYTF
TRBV12-3/TRBV12-4 | CASTPWGGRGNEQFF
TRBV4-1 | CASSQGGTKGYTF
TRBV9 | CASSVEDSSHNEQFF
TRBV19 | CASSTQTGATEAFF
TRBV29-1 | CSVEGGQGGKETQYF
TRBV20-1 | CSARGTGEYGYTF
TRBV24-1 | CATRLYNEQFF
TRBV12-3/TRBV12-4 | CASSQGAAGELFF
TRBV3-1 | CASSQGFSHSNQPQHF
TRBV9 | CASSVGDRVVDQPQHF
TRBV12-3/TRBV12-4 | CASSVSPGQPQHF
TRBV20-1 | CSARGGQSNEKLFF
TRBV30 | CAWSVRVYYTF
TRBV2 | CASSWTGSHQETQYF
TRBV20-1 | CSARAEGVGGPQHF
TRBV4-1 | CASSQAKGQPQHF
TRBV9 | CASSVGPRGRQETQYF
TRBV4-1 | CASSQVGGKWTSGLNEQFF
TRBV28 | CASSGNELGAEPEKLFF
TRBV30 | CAWRRQGAYTEAFF
TRBV18 | CASSTTGQPETQHF
TRBV6-5 | CASSYQLAGGTDTQYF
TRBV5-6 | CASSFDRGLADTQYF
TRBV11-3 | CASTRAGGEETQYF
TRBV20-1 | CSAAGLAGPYNEQFF
TRBV12-3/TRBV12-4 | CASSPRLSGANVLTF
TRBV6-1 | CASIRTPAPTYNEQFF
TRBV18 | CASADGRRNTGELFF
TRBV6-6 | CASSYSPRTSGSAAKNIQYF
TRBV28 | CASSYGQGSSYEQYF
TRBV6-1 | CASSEALRRVGKNYGYTF
TRBV5-1 | CASSLAPAGAGQPQHF
TRBV11-1 | CASSPQEGLYEQYF
TRBV5-1 | CASSSGPLTYEQYF
TRBV29-1 | CSVGGLQGNHYGYTF
TRBV30 | CAWSPGPVYEQYF
TRBV28 | CASSPVQVAIEETQYF